This T cell receptor (beta chain) was retrieved from a study of blood T cells in healthy people across ages. Across the whole study: Template-switching capture recovered about one barcoded beta molecule per two T cells.

In the case of this clonotype: What it recognizes is unknown.

Whole-study findings and limits: Because donor CMV status was unknown, expanded clonotype changes were possibly confounded. With naive T cell percentage, TCR beta diversity showed a strong correlation.

CDR3 length equals 17 residues. Germline trimming cut 4 bases from V and 7 bases from J; bases unmatched to any gene: 14. Per the germline V gene, CDR1 is MGHDK and CDR2 is SYGVNS. Through a sample-barcoded 5' primer and a J-beta primer mix, a second PCR was run for roughly 6 to 11 cycles. TCRdb reanalysed the 5' RACE reads using MiXCR and keeps one entry per CDR3 protein. The sample contains roughly 1.6 million distinct CDR3 sequences, 30% to 35% of which appear only once. This TCR came from a woman aged 25 to 39 in good health. The specimen sequenced was blood. This chain links TRBV25-1 with TRBJ2-7; 12 positions agree with TRBD2. CDR3 sequence reads: CASSAVPPSGRAGEQYF. The CDR3 coding sequence is TGTGCCAGCAGTGCTGTGCCCCCTAGCGGGAGGGCAGGTGAGCAGTACTTC.